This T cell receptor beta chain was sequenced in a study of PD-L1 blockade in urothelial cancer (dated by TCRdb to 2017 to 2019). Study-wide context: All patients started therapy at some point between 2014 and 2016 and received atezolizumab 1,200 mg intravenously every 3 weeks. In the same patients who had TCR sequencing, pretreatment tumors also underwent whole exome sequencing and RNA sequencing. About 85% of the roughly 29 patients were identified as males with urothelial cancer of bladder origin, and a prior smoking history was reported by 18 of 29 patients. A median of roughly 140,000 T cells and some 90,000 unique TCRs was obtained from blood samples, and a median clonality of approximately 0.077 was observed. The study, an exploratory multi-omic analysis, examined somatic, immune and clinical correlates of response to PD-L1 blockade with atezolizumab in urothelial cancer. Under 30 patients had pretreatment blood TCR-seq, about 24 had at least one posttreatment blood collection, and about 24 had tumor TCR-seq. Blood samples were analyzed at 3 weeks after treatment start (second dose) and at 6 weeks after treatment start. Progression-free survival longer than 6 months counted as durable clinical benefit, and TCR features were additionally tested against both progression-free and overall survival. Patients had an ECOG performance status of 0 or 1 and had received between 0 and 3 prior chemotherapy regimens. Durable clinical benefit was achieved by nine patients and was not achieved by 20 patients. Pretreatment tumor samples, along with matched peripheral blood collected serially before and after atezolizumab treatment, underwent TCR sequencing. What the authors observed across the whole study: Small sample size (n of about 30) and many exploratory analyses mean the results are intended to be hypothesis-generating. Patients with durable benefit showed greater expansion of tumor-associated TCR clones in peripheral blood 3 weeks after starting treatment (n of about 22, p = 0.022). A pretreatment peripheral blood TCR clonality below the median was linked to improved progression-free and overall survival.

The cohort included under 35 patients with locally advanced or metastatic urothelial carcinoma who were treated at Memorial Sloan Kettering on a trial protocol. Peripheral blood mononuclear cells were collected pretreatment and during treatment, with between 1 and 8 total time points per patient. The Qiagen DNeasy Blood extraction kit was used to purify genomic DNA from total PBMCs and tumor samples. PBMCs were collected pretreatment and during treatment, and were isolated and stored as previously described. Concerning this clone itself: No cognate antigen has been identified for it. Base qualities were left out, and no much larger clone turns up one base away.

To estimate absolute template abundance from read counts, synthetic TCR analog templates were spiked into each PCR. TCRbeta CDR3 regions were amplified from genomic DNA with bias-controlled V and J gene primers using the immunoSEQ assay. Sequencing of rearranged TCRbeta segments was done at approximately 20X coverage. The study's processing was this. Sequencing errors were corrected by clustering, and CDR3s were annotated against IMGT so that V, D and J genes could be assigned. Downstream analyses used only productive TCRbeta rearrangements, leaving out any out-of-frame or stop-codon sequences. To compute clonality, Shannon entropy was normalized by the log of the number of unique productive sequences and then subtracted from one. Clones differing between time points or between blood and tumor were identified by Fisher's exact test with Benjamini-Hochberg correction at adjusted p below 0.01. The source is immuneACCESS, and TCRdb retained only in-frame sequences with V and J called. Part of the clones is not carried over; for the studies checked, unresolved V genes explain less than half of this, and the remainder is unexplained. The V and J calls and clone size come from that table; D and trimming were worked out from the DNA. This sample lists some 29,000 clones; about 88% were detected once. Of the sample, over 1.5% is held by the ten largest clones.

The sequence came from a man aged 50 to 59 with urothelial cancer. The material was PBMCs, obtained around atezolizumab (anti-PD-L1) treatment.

DNA sequence: TGCGCCAGCAACTCCTGGGATACGCAGTATTTT. It translates to CASNSWDTQYF. The rearranged segments are TRBV5-1 and TRBJ2-3; no D gene is confidently identified. The CDR3 contains 11 residues, cysteine and phenylalanine counted. The sequence is cut down to CDR3 DNA, 33 bases in frame from base 1. Trimming costs V 6 bases and J 6 bases, and their ends lie 8 bases apart. According to the germline V gene, CDR1 reads SGHRS and CDR2 reads YFSETQ.